The 16 T cell receptor beta chains below come from one sample, sequenced in a study of beta chain features in type 1 diabetes. Study results and caveats: TCRB CDR3s from Type 1 diabetes patients were moderately but significantly shorter in all four CD4+ subsets.

These receptors have no identified antigens. The whole isolated RNA underwent reverse transcription, so sequencing captured expressed TCRB transcripts. Produced via immunoSEQ multiplex PCR; TCRdb's table is partial and in-frame only. The data show a few hundred thousand clones, approximately 15% seen once. The specimen was naive CD4+ T cells from blood. The source is a man aged 25 to 45 with type 1 diabetes.

This chain connects TRBV4-2 to TRBJ2-6, with a possible D match to TRBD2 (5 bases). Germline V CDR1 and CDR2: LGHNA, YNFKEQ. V lost 8 bases, J lost 0 bases, and 14 bases lay in between. The CDR3 runs 16 residues. Here the CDR3 reads CASRRVADSGANVLTF. CDR3 DNA sequence: TGTGCCAGCCGGCGGGTCGCGGACTCTGGGGCCAACGTCCTGACTTTC.

The chain joins TRBV5-1 to TRBJ2-7; 8 nucleotides line up with TRBD2. The germline CDR1 and CDR2 sequences are SGHRS and YFSETQ. V was pared by 0 bases and J by 4 bases, with 3 bases of the junction left unmatched. The CDR3 has 14 amino acids. The CDR3 reads CASSLASGPYEQYF. The DNA of the CDR3 is TGCGCCAGCAGCTTGGCTAGCGGGCCTTACGAGCAGTACTTC.

The J gene is TRBJ1-5, the V gene TRBV4-1; D unclear. This CDR3 region has 15 residues. CDR1 and CDR2 (germline): MGHRA, YSYEKL. V gave up 4 bases and J gave up 2 bases, with 12 bases separating them. The CDR3 protein is CASSPAERGNQPQHF. The CDR3 region has the DNA TGCGCCAGCAGCCCAGCCGAGCGGGGCAATCAGCCCCAGCATTTT.

The chain has TRBV5-6 and TRBJ2-1; 7 bases are a match to TRBD2. Germline V gene sequence: CDR1 SGHDT, CDR2 YYEEEE. The CDR3 has 18 residues. Losses at the gene ends were 3 bases for V and 2 bases for J; bases not matched to a gene: 14. DNA of the CDR3: TGTGCCAGCAGCTCGTCGCGGGGGTTTGGTCGCACCTACAATGAGCAGTTCTTC. It codes for CASSSSRGFGRTYNEQFF.

This clone came up a few times. The chain recombines TRBV5-4 with TRBJ2-3; D possibly corresponds to TRBD2 (6 bases). The germline gives CDR1 SGHNT, CDR2 YYREEE (reference sequence). The V gene lost 2 bases and the J gene lost 4 bases, with 14 bases spanning the gap. CDR3 size: 15 residues. This CDR3 reads CASSLGGILPDTQYF. The CDR3 DNA sequence: TGTGCCAGCAGCTTAGGCGGGATACTGCCAGATACGCAGTATTTT.

This clone has just a few counts. At one end, the junction sequence differs from germline, possibly due to a read error. The rearrangement uses TRBV7-8 and TRBJ2-1; D ambiguous. This CDR3 comprises 14 residues. The germline V gene encodes CDR1 SGHVS and CDR2 FQNEAQ. The CDR3 loop is CASSLESSYNEQFF. CDR3 nucleotide sequence: TGTGCCAGCAGTTTAGAGAGCTCCTACAATGAGCAGTTCTTC. The whole variable domain, filled in from reference TRBV7-8 and TRBJ2-1, reads GAGVSQSPRYKVAKRGQDVALRCDPISGHVSLFWYQQALGQGPEFLTYFQNEAQLDKSGLPSDRFFAERPEGSVSTLKIQRTQQEDSAVYLCASSLESSYNEQFFGPGTRLTVL.

This clone was observed a few times. The chain recombines TRBV9 with TRBJ1-2; TRBD1 agrees at 7 bases. The germline V gene has CDR1 SGDLS and CDR2 YYNGEE. The CDR3 consists of 15 residues. The V gene end was trimmed by 5 bases and the J gene end by 2 bases; junction bases not matched to a gene: 9. In nucleotides, the CDR3 is TGTGCCAGCAGTCGAGGACAGGCTAAGAACTATGGCTACACCTTC. Its translation: CASSRGQAKNYGYTF.

This clone was seen a handful of times. The chain recombines TRBV9 with TRBJ1-1; 7 bases match TRBD1. The CDR3 runs 15 residues. Germline V gives CDR1 SGDLS, CDR2 YYNGEE. V was pared by 0 bases and J by 2 bases, with 4 bases of the junction left unmatched. CDR3 sequence: CASSVGNRGNTEAFF. CDR3 bases: TGTGCCAGCAGCGTAGGAAACAGGGGAAACACTGAAGCTTTCTTT. The variable domain in full, with the rest retrieved from reference TRBV9 and TRBJ1-1, is DSGVTQTPKHLITATGQRVTLRCSPRSGDLSVYWYQQSLDQGLQFLIQYYNGEERAKGNILERFSAQQFPDLHSELNLSSLELGDSALYFCASSVGNRGNTEAFFGQGTRLTVV.

The rearrangement links TRBV29-1 to TRBJ2-1, with 11 bases aligning to TRBD2. CDR1 and CDR2 from the germline V gene are SQVTM and ANQGSEA. There are 13 residues in the CDR3. Trimming at V came to 4 bases and at J to 6 bases, leaving 2 bases not matched to a gene. CDR3 nucleotide sequence: TGCAGCGTTGGACTAGCGGGATCCAATGAGCAGTTCTTC. Protein sequence: CSVGLAGSNEQFF.

This clone was counted a few times. This sequence joins TRBV6-1 and TRBJ1-1, with D perhaps TRBD1 (5 bases). Trimming pared 6 bases from V and 5 bases from J, leaving 10 bases between. The CDR3 spans 12 residues. Germline CDR1 reads MNHNS; CDR2 reads SASEGT. CDR3 sequence reads: CASSPGSTEAFF. The CDR3 region has the DNA TGTGCCAGCAGCCCAGGGTCAACTGAAGCTTTCTTT.

This chain joins TRBV27 and TRBJ1-2; D gene unclear. The germline V and J ends were trimmed by 6 bases and 0 bases, with 11 bases remaining between them. Germline CDR1 and CDR2: MNHEY and SMNVEV (reference sequence). CDR3 length: 14 residues. This CDR3 reads CASRGTGANYGYTF. CDR3 in DNA: TGTGCCAGCAGAGGTACCGGAGCTAACTATGGCTACACCTTC.

The rearrangement uses TRBV7-8 and TRBJ2-5, with 12 bases that match TRBD1. The CDR3 runs to 15 residues. After removal of 7 bases from V and 5 bases from J, the junction contained 8 bases not matched to a gene. Germline CDR1 SGHVS, CDR2 FQNEAQ. The CDR3 sequence is CASTLRDRGLETQYF. For the CDR3, the DNA is TGTGCCAGCACCCTCCGGGACAGGGGGCTGGAGACCCAGTACTTC.

This clone has only a few counts. This chain links TRBV7-2 with TRBJ1-5, with TRBD1 identical over 7 bases. Germline V CDR1 and CDR2: SGHTA, FQGNSA. The CDR3 has 15 residues. Losses at the gene ends were 2 bases for V and 2 bases for J; bases not matched to a gene: 3. The CDR3: CASSLTGVGNQPQHF. For the CDR3, the DNA is TGTGCCAGCAGCTTAACAGGGGTCGGCAATCAGCCCCAGCATTTT.

V and J are TRBV4-2 and TRBJ2-1; D may be TRBD2 (5 bases). The germline CDR1 and CDR2 sequences are LGHNA and YNFKEQ. CDR3 length: 15 amino acids. V lost 4 bases to trimming and J lost 3 bases, with 13 bases between them. In DNA, the CDR3 is TGTGCCAGCAGCCGCTCCGGACTCGACTACAATGAGCAGTTCTTC. This sequence encodes CASSRSGLDYNEQFF.

This clone was recorded a few times. This chain uses TRBV13 with TRBJ2-5; the D gene is possibly TRBD2 (6 bases). Per germline, CDR1 PRHDT and CDR2 FYEKMQ (reference sequence). This CDR3 has 13 residues. The V end lost 6 bases, the J end lost 5 bases, and 13 bases lay between the germline ends. CDR3 amino acids: CASSPRGVETQYF. The CDR3 bases are TGTGCCAGCAGTCCCCGCGGGGTGGAGACCCAGTACTTC.

A few counts support this clone. This chain joins TRBV9 and TRBJ2-1, with 9 bases identical to TRBD2. Germline loops: CDR1 SGDLS, CDR2 YYNGEE. The junction had 4 bases not matched to a gene; V was cut back by 0 bases and J by 3 bases. The CDR3 consists of 16 residues. In DNA form, the CDR3 reads TGTGCCAGCAGCGTAGGTAGCGGGAGACTCTACAATGAGCAGTTCTTC. Amino acid sequence: CASSVGSGRLYNEQFF.